The 21 T cell receptor beta chains below all came from one sample that was sequenced in a study of shared clonotypes between healthy human individuals. Data came from immunoSEQ multiplex PCR; TCRdb stores just in-frame clones and leaves some out. The sample records approximately 1.5 million clones, under 99% being singletons. Sample: naive CD4+ T cells sorted from blood. Regarding subset: CD45RA+ positively selected. These receptors all stem from a man younger than 40 in good health.

The CDR3, as DNA: TGTGCCAGCGACAGGTTAGGGTCCGGGGAGCTGTTTTTT. Translated, it gives CASDRLGSGELFF. This chain joins TRBV2 and TRBJ2-2; a possible D gene is TRBD1 (6 bases). Trimming took 8 bases from V and 6 from J, leaving 13 bases between them. Germline V gene data show CDR1 as SNHLY and CDR2 as FYNNEI. The CDR3 spans 13 residues.

The chain couples TRBV18 to TRBJ2-7; the D gene is possibly TRBD2 (6 bases). Germline CDR1 KGHSH, CDR2 LQKENI. This CDR3 contains 15 residues. V was shortened by 8 bases and J by 3 bases, with 20 bases between the two germline ends. The CDR3 region is CASLPARTNDYEQYF. CDR3 in DNA: TGTGCCAGCCTCCCAGCGAGGACTAATGACTACGAGCAGTACTTC.

The chain is built from TRBV7-9 and TRBJ2-2; the match to TRBD2 covers 7 bases. The germline V gene encodes CDR1 SEHNR and CDR2 FQNEAQ (reference sequence). The CDR3 length is 16 residues. Trimming took 4 bases from V and 9 from J; bases not matched to a gene: 14. In nucleotides, the CDR3 is TGTGCCAGCAGCTCACCTTACGAACGGGAGGCCCGGGAGCTGTTTTTT. Residues: CASSSPYEREARELFF.

The chain employs TRBV19 and TRBJ2-2; a weak D match, TRBD2 (5 bases). V shed 5 bases and J shed 7 bases, with 20 bases lying between them. The CDR3 sequence is 16 residues long. Germline CDR1 LNHDA, CDR2 SQIVND (reference sequence). The DNA for the CDR3 is TGTGCCAGTAGTGTTCGGAGAGGGTCGGCGGACGGGGAGCTGTTTTTT. Amino acid sequence: CASSVRRGSADGELFF.

The V and J genes are TRBV7-9 and TRBJ2-2; TRBD2 aligns across 11 bases. J was trimmed by 1 base and V by 1 base; bases with no gene match: 2. CDR1 is SEHNR, CDR2 FQNEAQ, per germline (reference sequence). This CDR3 contains 17 residues. The CDR3: CASSLGGLAGNTGELFF. In DNA, the CDR3 is TGTGCCAGCAGCTTAGGTGGACTAGCGGGGAACACCGGGGAGCTGTTTTTT.

This chain connects TRBV6-1 to TRBJ2-1; 11 bases line up with TRBD2. The length of the CDR3 is 16 residues. The junction had 4 bases not matched to a gene; V was cut back by 2 bases and J by 4 bases. Germline V CDR1 and CDR2: MNHNS, SASEGT. CDR3: CASSEYGTSGYNEQFF. In DNA form, the CDR3 reads TGTGCCAGCAGTGAATATGGGACTAGCGGATACAATGAGCAGTTCTTC.

The rearrangement links TRBV27 to TRBJ1-1; weak D call: TRBD1 (6 bases). The CDR3 extends over 15 amino acids. V gave up 1 base and J gave up 6 bases, with 15 bases separating them. Germline V lookup: CDR1 MNHEY, CDR2 SMNVEV (reference sequence). CDR3 protein: CASSLWGARSSEAFF. The CDR3 DNA sequence: TGTGCCAGCAGTTTATGGGGGGCGCGGAGTTCTGAAGCTTTCTTT.

The V gene is TRBV28, the J gene TRBJ2-3, with TRBD1 matching 9 bases. CDR1 and CDR2 (germline): MDHEN, SYDVKM. CDR3 length: 15 amino acids. The J segment lost 5 bases and the V segment lost 6 bases, leaving 9 bases of the junction unmatched. The CDR3, as DNA: TGTGCCAGCAGCAAACTTACAGGGGGCCTAGATACGCAGTATTTT. As protein: CASSKLTGGLDTQYF.

This chain links TRBV28 with TRBJ2-7; a possible D gene is TRBD2 (6 bases). The V and J ends lost 8 bases and 0 bases respectively, with 17 bases between them. The length of the CDR3 is 15 residues. CDR1 is MDHEN and CDR2 is SYDVKM in the germline V gene. The DNA for the CDR3 is TGTGCCAGCCTTCAGGGACTCATGAGCTCCTACGAGCAGTACTTC. Amino acid sequence: CASLQGLMSSYEQYF.

This clone showed up just once. The chain combines TRBV6-1 with TRBJ2-7, with D possibly being TRBD1 (5 bases). V dropped 6 bases and J dropped 6 bases, with 9 bases sitting between them. The length of the CDR3 is 11 residues. CDR1 and CDR2 (germline): MNHNS, SASEGT. CDR3 sequence (DNA): TGTGCCAGCAGGGGGCTAGGCGAGCAGTACTTC. Encoded protein: CASRGLGEQYF.

This clone appeared a single time. CDR3: CASSLSGHEQFF. CDR3 nucleotides: TGTGCCAGCAGTTTGTCTGGCCATGAGCAGTTCTTC. J is TRBJ2-1 and V is TRBV28, with unresolved D. Germline assignment: CDR1 MDHEN and CDR2 SYDVKM. Trimming removed 3 bases from V and 8 bases from J, with 8 bases in between. This CDR3 comprises 12 residues.

This rearrangement joins TRBV9 to TRBJ2-3; the D is unclear. The CDR3 length is 14 residues. V dropped 0 bases and J dropped 6 bases, with 11 bases sitting between them. Germline V gene data show CDR1 as SGDLS and CDR2 as YYNGEE. The CDR3 is CASSVGARADTQYF. In DNA form, the CDR3 reads TGTGCCAGCAGCGTAGGGGCACGGGCGGATACGCAGTATTTT.

The rearrangement joins TRBV30 to TRBJ1-1, with D possibly matching TRBD1 (5 bases). This CDR3 is 15 amino acids long. Per the germline V gene, CDR1 is GTSNPN and CDR2 is SVGIG (reference sequence). V lost 1 base, J lost 1 base, and 13 bases lay in between. DNA of the CDR3: TGTGCCTGGAGTGACCCGGGACGGGAGAACACTGAAGCTTTCTTT. Its protein product is CAWSDPGRENTEAFF. Combining the CDR3 with reference TRBV30 and TRBJ1-1 gives the whole variable domain SQTIHQWPATLVQPVGSPLSLECTVEGTSNPNLYWYRQAAGRGLQLLFYSVGIGQISSEVPQNLSASRPQDRQFILSSKKLLLSDSGFYLCAWSDPGRENTEAFFGQGTRLTVV.

V and J are TRBV19 and TRBJ2-7, with TRBD2 matching 12 bases. Germline values: CDR1 LNHDA, CDR2 SQIVND (reference sequence). V shed 4 bases and J 5 bases; nucleotides not matched to a gene: 9. The CDR3 sequence is 16 residues long. The CDR3 nucleotides read TGTGCCAGTAGTACTTCTCGACTAGCGGGAGACGACGAGCAGTACTTC. Encoded protein: CASSTSRLAGDDEQYF.

Only one count was recorded for this clone. The chain combines TRBV30 with TRBJ1-4, with D perhaps TRBD1 (6 bases). Germline CDR1 reads GTSNPN; CDR2 reads SVGIG (reference sequence). This CDR3 contains 13 residues. Trimming took off 4 bases at V and 6 bases at J, with 12 bases between the two ends. Written as DNA, the CDR3 is TGTGCCTGGAACACAGGGAGAGATGAAAAACTGTTTTTT. Its protein is CAWNTGRDEKLFF.

On this clone: Other DNA sequences from this sample encode an identical CDR3 as well. The chain carries TRBV27 and TRBJ2-6; D is undetermined. Germline CDR1 MNHEY, CDR2 SMNVEV (reference sequence). The CDR3 loop spans 14 amino acids. V was pared by 6 bases and J by 0 bases, with 6 bases between. The CDR3: CASSRFSGANVLTF. In DNA form, the CDR3 reads TGTGCCAGCAGCCGATTCTCTGGGGCCAACGTCCTGACTTTC.

This chain uses TRBV7-3 with TRBJ2-3, with TRBD2 identical over 9 bases. The V gene's germline CDR1 is SGHTA and CDR2 FQGTGA. V shed 5 bases, J shed 2 bases, and the junction held 5 bases outside the gene matches. The CDR3 extends over 15 amino acids. CDR3 bases: TGTGCCAGCAGCCAACCGGGACTAGCCACAGATACGCAGTATTTT. Protein product: CASSQPGLATDTQYF. Variable domain in full (rest from reference TRBV7-3 and TRBJ2-3): GAGVSQTPSNKVTEKGKYVELRCDPISGHTALYWYRQSLGQGPEFLIYFQGTGAADDSGLPNDRFFAVRPEGSVSTLKIQRTERGDSAVYLCASSQPGLATDTQYFGPGTRLTVL.

In this sample, this clone turned up once. The chain recombines TRBV18 with TRBJ2-3; 10 nucleotides line up with TRBD1. The CDR3 covers 16 residues. The junction had 5 bases not matched to a gene; V was cut back by 2 bases and J by 3 bases. In germline, CDR1 is KGHSH, CDR2 LQKENI. The CDR3 here is CASSPGWTGGTDTQYF. The CDR3 DNA is TGTGCCAGCTCACCAGGCTGGACAGGGGGGACAGATACGCAGTATTTT.

The chain links TRBV27 to TRBJ1-2; TRBD1 matches 9 bases. The CDR3 extends over 15 amino acids. The J segment lost 3 bases and the V segment lost 5 bases, leaving 7 bases of the junction unmatched. Germline CDR1 and CDR2: MNHEY and SMNVEV (reference sequence). The CDR3 region has the DNA TGTGCCAGCAGTAGAACCGGGACAGGGTACTATGGCTACACCTTC. Protein: CASSRTGTGYYGYTF.

This chain uses TRBV14 with TRBJ2-1; 7 nucleotides align to TRBD2. This CDR3 contains 15 residues. From germline, CDR1 is SGHDN and CDR2 FVKESK. V trimming: 3 bases; J trimming: 4 bases; junction bases outside the gene matches: 6. The CDR3 DNA reads as TGTGCCAGCAGCCAGCGGTCCGGGGGGTACAATGAGCAGTTCTTC. Translated, it gives CASSQRSGGYNEQFF.

Comment on this clone: The same CDR3 also results from other DNA sequences found in this sample. This chain connects TRBV18 to TRBJ1-5; perhaps TRBD1 as D (6 bases). The germline V gene has CDR1 KGHSH and CDR2 LQKENI. This CDR3 is built from 15 residues. Trimming left V 1 base short and J 1 base short, with 8 bases between. The CDR3 spells CASSPRGQSNQPQHF. In DNA, the CDR3 is TGTGCCAGCTCACCACGAGGACAGAGCAATCAGCCCCAGCATTTT.